The 27 T cell receptor beta chains below were found in one sample sequenced in a study of cytomegalovirus exposure and HLA in healthy donors. Use of 60 Vbeta and 13 Jbeta primers characterized the PCR. Clones were read by immunoSEQ multiplex PCR, and TCRdb kept only the in-frame ones, dropping some. Seen here are roughly 100,000 clones, over 12% observed once, and the top ten hold roughly 0.89%. What was sequenced was PBMCs. The source is a female donor in good health and CMV-seronegative.

The chain is built from TRBV4-3 and TRBJ1-4; D perhaps matches TRBD1 (6 bases). Germline CDR1 reads LGHNA; CDR2 reads YSLEER. V was pared by 2 bases and J by 8 bases, with 15 bases between. This CDR3 has 15 residues. The CDR3 DNA reads as TGCGCCAGCAGCCAAAACTCGGGACAAGGAGAAAAACTGTTTTTT. As protein: CASSQNSGQGEKLFF.

The chain combines TRBV19 with TRBJ1-1; D remains unclear. With 4 bases removed from V and 3 bases from J, the gap between germline ends came to 18 bases. Germline loops: CDR1 LNHDA, CDR2 SQIVND (reference sequence). The CDR3 covers 16 residues. The CDR3 loop reads CASSNKRGSVDTEAFF. CDR3 bases: TGTGCCAGTAGTAATAAACGGGGTAGTGTCGACACTGAAGCTTTCTTT.

The rearrangement uses TRBV7-9 and TRBJ2-7, with a weak D call TRBD2 (5 bases). Germline CDR1 is SEHNR and CDR2 is FQNEAQ (reference sequence). Trimming took off 1 base at V and 6 bases at J, with 13 bases between the two ends. The CDR3 runs to 14 residues. The CDR3 spells CASSLVASSSEQYF. In DNA form, the CDR3 reads TGTGCCAGCAGCTTAGTTGCTAGCAGTAGCGAGCAGTACTTC. Using reference TRBV7-9 and TRBJ2-7 for the parts outside the CDR3, the full variable domain is DTGVSQNPRHKITKRGQNVTFRCDPISEHNRLYWYRQTLGQGPEFLTYFQNEAQLEKSRLLSDRFSAERPKGSFSTLEIQRTEQGDSAMYLCASSLVASSSEQYFGPGTRLTVT.

This clone was picked up a small number of times. V gene TRBV29-1 combines with J gene TRBJ1-1; D uncertain. Trimming cost V 8 bases and J 5 bases, with 18 bases left between them. This CDR3 is built from 13 residues. In germline, CDR1 is SQVTM, CDR2 ANQGSEA. The CDR3 DNA reads as TGCAGCTTCCTTTCCCCATCCGGGACTGAAGCTTTCTTT. Protein product: CSFLSPSGTEAFF.

This sequence joins TRBV19 and TRBJ2-3; 8 bases agree with TRBD2. Germline-derived CDR1 and CDR2 are LNHDA and SQIVND (reference sequence). This CDR3 comprises 17 residues. Germline trimming cut 4 bases from V and 0 bases from J; bases unmatched to any gene: 9. The CDR3 DNA follows: TGTGCCAGTAGTACCCCGTTCCTAGCGGGCAGCACAGATACGCAGTATTTT. Translation: CASSTPFLAGSTDTQYF.

CDR3 coding DNA: TGTGCCAGCGCTGAAGGTAGCGTGGGTACGCAGTATTTT. Residues: CASAEGSVGTQYF. The chain links TRBV6-1 to TRBJ2-3, with D possibly being TRBD2 (5 bases). V shed 8 bases and J shed 8 bases, with 17 bases lying between them. Germline V CDR1 and CDR2: MNHNS, SASEGT. The length of the CDR3 is 13 residues.

The chain couples TRBV7-2 to TRBJ2-3; 10 bases fit TRBD2. CDR3 length equals 16 residues. CDR1 SGHTA and CDR2 FQGNSA come from the germline V gene. Trimming at V came to 5 bases and at J to 3 bases, leaving 8 bases not matched to a gene. The DNA for the CDR3 is TGTGCCAGCAGCCGGAGACTAGCGGGCGGGACAGATACGCAGTATTTT. Protein: CASSRRLAGGTDTQYF.

In this sample, this clone turned up a few times. The V call is TRBV30, the J call TRBJ1-2; D perhaps matches TRBD1 (5 bases). With 1 base removed from V and 2 bases from J, the gap between germline ends came to 11 bases. Germline CDR1 and CDR2: GTSNPN and SVGIG (reference sequence). The CDR3 is 14 amino acids. The CDR3 DNA reads TGTGCCTGGAGTGGACAGACCCCGAACTATGGCTACACCTTC. It is translated as CAWSGQTPNYGYTF.

This clone has only a few counts. The chain carries TRBV6-6 and TRBJ1-6, with TRBD1 identical over 8 bases. CDR3 size: 15 residues. The germline gives CDR1 MNHNY, CDR2 SVGAGI (reference sequence). With 5 bases clipped from V and 5 bases from J, the junction kept 5 bases outside the gene matches. The CDR3 DNA reads as TGTGCCAGCAGTACCAGGGGGCCAGATAATTCACCCCTCCACTTT. The encoded protein is CASSTRGPDNSPLHF.

This sequence joins TRBV4-3 and TRBJ2-5, with TRBD1 identical over 7 bases. The CDR3 is made up of 16 amino acids. The V and J ends lost 2 bases and 3 bases, in that order; junction bases with no gene match: 9. Germline CDR1 and CDR2: LGHNA and YSLEER. The CDR3 sequence is CASSQWGDRVEETQYF. CDR3 bases: TGCGCCAGCAGCCAATGGGGTGACAGGGTAGAAGAGACCCAGTACTTC.

Judged by abundance, this clone is medium-sized. The chain joins TRBV4-1 to TRBJ2-1; 7 nucleotides align to TRBD2. Per germline, CDR1 MGHRA and CDR2 YSYEKL. Trimming removed 1 base from V and 5 bases from J; junction bases left unmatched: 8. The CDR3 is 16 residues long. The DNA for the CDR3 is TGCGCCAGCAGCCAAGGGGGAGCGGGATATGACAATGAGCAGTTCTTC. Its protein is CASSQGGAGYDNEQFF.

This clone has just a few counts. This chain links TRBV19 with TRBJ1-1, with a tentative D call TRBD1 (6 bases). Trimming shortened V by 6 bases and J by 4 bases, and 9 bases separated the two germline ends. The CDR3 extends over 12 amino acids. Germline-derived CDR1 and CDR2 are LNHDA and SQIVND (reference sequence). CDR3 sequence (DNA): TGTGCCAGTAGCTTACAGGGCACTGAAGCTTTCTTT. Translated, it gives CASSLQGTEAFF.

A remark on this clone: The junction differs from germline at one of its ends, possibly a read error. DNA for the CDR3: TGCGCCAGCAGCTTGGGGGCAACCAATGAAAAACTGTTTTTT. Residues: CASSLGATNEKLFF. J is TRBJ1-4 and V is TRBV5-1; D is unresolved. CDR1 and CDR2 (germline): SGHRS, YFSETQ. This CDR3 has 14 residues.

CDR3 amino acids: CASSVDRDRGTTNEKLFF. CDR3 DNA sequence: TGTGCCAGCAGCGTAGATCGGGACAGGGGGACAACTAATGAAAAACTGTTTTTT. J is TRBJ1-4 and V is TRBV9; 11 bases map to TRBD1. Germline V gives CDR1 SGDLS, CDR2 YYNGEE. V shed 0 bases, J shed 0 bases, and the junction held 4 bases outside the gene matches. The CDR3 totals 18 residues.

Only a few counts were recorded for this clone. This chain uses TRBV29-1 with TRBJ1-1; D possibly corresponds to TRBD1 (6 bases). The CDR3 sequence is 13 residues long. Germline loops: CDR1 SQVTM, CDR2 ANQGSEA. Trimming removed 1 base from V and 5 bases from J, with 11 bases in between. CDR3 DNA: TGCAGCGTTGAAGGGCAGGGGAAAACTGAAGCTTTCTTT. Amino acids: CSVEGQGKTEAFF.

This chain links TRBV11-3 with TRBJ2-1; 10 positions agree with TRBD2. Trimming at V came to 4 bases and at J to 7 bases, leaving 10 bases not matched to a gene. Germline loops: CDR1 SGHNT, CDR2 YENEEA. The CDR3 extends over 16 amino acids. The chain's CDR3 is CASSSRTSGTPNEQFF. As DNA, the CDR3 is TGTGCCAGCAGCTCGCGGACTAGCGGAACCCCTAATGAGCAGTTCTTC.

A note on this clone: Other DNA sequences in the sample encode the same CDR3. The V call is TRBV6-5, the J call TRBJ1-2; D is unclear. Trimming took off 0 bases at V and 4 bases at J, with 6 bases between the two ends. In germline, CDR1 is MNHEY, CDR2 SVGAGI. The length of the CDR3 is 13 residues. In DNA, the CDR3 is TGTGCCAGCAGTTACTCGGCGGCCTATGGCTACACCTTC. The encoded protein is CASSYSAAYGYTF.

This chain links TRBV13 with TRBJ2-2, with TRBD2 matching 8 bases. From germline, CDR1 is PRHDT and CDR2 FYEKMQ (reference sequence). Trimming removed 8 bases from V and 3 bases from J; junction bases left unmatched: 8. This CDR3 spans 15 amino acids. CDR3 in amino acids: CASYRSGDYTGELFF. CDR3 in DNA: TGTGCCAGCTATCGTAGCGGGGACTACACCGGGGAGCTGTTTTTT.

The chain carries TRBV7-2 and TRBJ1-3; no definite D call. Trimming took off 5 bases at V and 0 bases at J, with 11 bases between the two ends. Germline-derived CDR1 and CDR2 are SGHTA and FQGNSA. This CDR3 is built from 15 residues. CDR3 in amino acids: CASSAYLSSGNTIYF. CDR3 bases: TGTGCCAGCAGCGCATACTTGAGCTCTGGAAACACCATATATTTT. The whole variable domain, remainder taken from reference TRBV7-2 and TRBJ1-3, is GAGVSQSPSNKVTEKGKDVELRCDPISGHTALYWYRQSLGQGLEFLIYFQGNSAPDKSGLPSDRFSAERTGGSVSTLTIQRTQQEDSAVYLCASSAYLSSGNTIYFGEGSWLTVV.

The chain couples TRBV5-6 to TRBJ1-2, with D possibly TRBD1 on 5 matching bases. Germline V gene data show CDR1 as SGHDT and CDR2 as YYEEEE. This CDR3 is built from 13 residues. V was pared by 5 bases and J by 6 bases, with 14 bases between. The DNA for the CDR3 is TGTGCCAGCAGTTTGACTGCAGGGCATGGCTACACCTTC. This codes for CASSLTAGHGYTF.

This clone came up a few times. This chain links TRBV27 with TRBJ1-4, with D possibly matching TRBD1 (5 bases). The CDR3 covers 14 residues. V was trimmed by 2 bases and J by 3 bases, leaving 7 bases between them. Germline V CDR1 and CDR2: MNHEY, SMNVEV (reference sequence). CDR3 nucleotide sequence: TGTGCCAGCAGTTTACAGGGCCCTAATGAAAAACTGTTTTTT. As protein: CASSLQGPNEKLFF.

This clone has only a few counts. The chain has TRBV19 and TRBJ1-2; tentatively, D is TRBD1 (5 bases). Germline V gives CDR1 LNHDA, CDR2 SQIVND (reference sequence). The CDR3 contains 12 residues. V was shortened by 2 bases and J by 5 bases, with 6 bases between the two germline ends. The CDR3 DNA follows: TGTGCCAGTAGTATACAGGGTTATGGCTACACCTTC. Translating it yields CASSIQGYGYTF.

The rearrangement uses TRBV19 and TRBJ2-5; 11 bases line up with TRBD1. Germline lookup yields CDR1 LNHDA and CDR2 SQIVND (reference sequence). V was clipped by 3 bases and J by 4 bases; unmatched bases: 1. The CDR3 length is 14 residues. The DNA of the CDR3 is TGTGCCAGTAGTATTGGACAGGGGGCAGAGACCCAGTACTTC. Translation: CASSIGQGAETQYF. Looking up the rest from reference TRBV19 and TRBJ2-5 gives the full variable domain: DGGITQSPKYLFRKEGQNVTLSCEQNLNHDAMYWYRQDPGQGLRLIYYSQIVNDFQKGDIAEGYSVSREKKESFPLTVTSAQKNPTAFYLCASSIGQGAETQYFGPGTRLLVL.

This clone has more than one count but fewer than ten. This chain connects TRBV9 to TRBJ2-1, with 8 bases lining up with TRBD2. In germline, CDR1 is SGDLS, CDR2 YYNGEE. This CDR3 is built from 15 residues. After removal of 0 bases from V and 9 bases from J, the junction contained 8 bases not matched to a gene. CDR3 region: CASSVGGTRHTEQFF. CDR3 nucleotides: TGTGCCAGCAGCGTAGGGGGGACTAGACATACTGAGCAGTTCTTC.

V usage is TRBV30 and J usage is TRBJ1-1, with D possibly being TRBD1 (6 bases). Germline assignment: CDR1 GTSNPN and CDR2 SVGIG (reference sequence). The CDR3 spans 14 residues. The V and J ends lost 4 bases and 0 bases respectively, with 12 bases between them. The CDR3 region is CAWTRQVMNTEAFF. As DNA, the CDR3 is TGTGCCTGGACTAGACAGGTAATGAACACTGAAGCTTTCTTT.

The chain employs TRBV4-1 and TRBJ1-2; D gene ambiguous. The CDR3 runs 16 residues. The germline V and J ends were trimmed by 0 bases and 0 bases, with 11 bases remaining between them. Germline loops: CDR1 MGHRA, CDR2 YSYEKL. CDR3 nucleotides: TGCGCCAGCAGCCAAGACCCTGGGAGAGCTAACTATGGCTACACCTTC. Translated, it gives CASSQDPGRANYGYTF.

This clone was found a few times. The genes are TRBV27 and TRBJ2-7; D gene ambiguous. V lost 8 bases and J lost 1, with 6 bases in between. Germline CDR1 reads MNHEY; CDR2 reads SMNVEV (reference sequence). This CDR3 contains 11 residues. CDR3 in amino acids: CASGNSYEQYF. Written as DNA, the CDR3 is TGTGCCAGCGGCAATTCCTACGAGCAGTACTTC.